The next 11 T cell receptor beta chains were all read from a single sample in a study of early T cells in non-severe SARS-CoV-2 infection. TCRdb independently ran MiXCR on the 5' RACE reads; one entry per CDR3 protein. The profile shows tens of thousands of distinct CDR3 sequences, about 9.4% of them singletons. This sample comprised whole blood, obtained at baseline. The receptors come from an adult who was a healthcare worker with PCR-confirmed SARS-CoV-2 infection or an uninfected control (not recorded which).

The chain uses TRBV6-1 and TRBJ2-7; TRBD2 agrees at 9 bases. This CDR3 has 16 amino acids. CDR1 and CDR2 (germline): MNHNS, SASEGT. Trimming cost V 5 bases and J 3 bases; bases outside gene matches: 11. CDR3 coding DNA: TGTGCCAGCAGTATTCCCCAGCGGGGGGCCTTCTACGAGCAGTACTTC. Its protein product is CASSIPQRGAFYEQYF.

This sequence joins TRBV6-5 and TRBJ1-2; D not certain. Trimming cost V 7 bases and J 2 bases, with 17 bases left between them. The CDR3 loop spans 15 amino acids. Per germline, CDR1 MNHEY and CDR2 SVGAGI. This CDR3 is CASTFRKGSNYGYTF. The CDR3 DNA is TGTGCCAGCACCTTCCGTAAAGGGTCCAACTATGGCTACACCTTC.

The V gene is TRBV13, the J gene TRBJ2-1; 8 bases line up with TRBD2. The germline V gene encodes CDR1 PRHDT and CDR2 FYEKMQ (reference sequence). V was pared by 4 bases and J by 7 bases, with 9 bases of the junction left unmatched. The CDR3 has 15 amino acids. This chain's CDR3 is CASSSRTSLSNEQFF. The CDR3 nucleotides read TGTGCCAGCAGCTCAAGGACTAGCCTTAGTAATGAGCAGTTCTTC.

J is TRBJ2-1 and V is TRBV9; 7 bases line up with TRBD1. V lost 3 bases and J lost 10; bases outside the gene matches: 13. CDR3 length equals 15 residues. Germline CDR1 and CDR2: SGDLS and YYNGEE. The CDR3 sequence: CASSARQGLLKEQFF. CDR3 sequence (DNA): TGTGCCAGCAGCGCCAGACAGGGCCTTCTCAAAGAGCAGTTCTTC.

This clonotype was picked up many times. This chain uses TRBV24-1 with TRBJ2-2; 8 bases match TRBD1. From germline, CDR1 is KGHDR and CDR2 SFDVKD. The ends lost 4 bases at V and 6 bases at J; junction bases unmatched: 3. The CDR3 loop spans 14 amino acids. The CDR3 bases are TGTGCCACCAGTGACCCGACAGGGGCCGGGGAGCTGTTTTTT. It codes for CATSDPTGAGELFF.

There are a few counts of this clonotype. The genes are TRBV7-6 and TRBJ2-7; TRBD1 matches at 7 bases. The CDR3 extends over 15 amino acids. Per the germline V gene, CDR1 is SGHVS and CDR2 is FNYEAQ. V lost 1 base, J lost 0 bases, and 3 bases stayed unmatched. The CDR3 DNA reads as TGTGCCAGCAGCTTAGAGACAGGGCCCTCCTACGAGCAGTACTTC. Encoded protein: CASSLETGPSYEQYF.

Only a few counts were recorded for this clonotype. The chain links TRBV19 to TRBJ2-7; D remains unclear. Between the trimmed V and J ends, which lost 4 bases and 2 bases, there was a span of 9 bases. The CDR3 is 13 amino acids. Germline lookup yields CDR1 LNHDA and CDR2 SQIVND (reference sequence). Here the CDR3 reads CASSTQEPYEQYF. The DNA for the CDR3 is TGTGCCAGTAGTACGCAGGAGCCCTACGAGCAGTACTTC.

This chain links TRBV6-6 with TRBJ2-3, with unresolved D. Germline V gene data show CDR1 as MNHNY and CDR2 as SVGAGI (reference sequence). Trimming removed 0 bases at V and 6 bases at J, with 10 bases between. This CDR3 has 14 amino acids. The CDR3 sequence: CASSYSPPRDTQYF. The CDR3 nucleotides read TGTGCCAGCAGTTACTCACCACCAAGGGATACGCAGTATTTT.

V usage is TRBV12-3 or TRBV12-4 and J usage is TRBJ2-1; possibly TRBD2 for D (6 bases). The CDR3 contains 11 residues. V shed 6 bases and J shed 9 bases, with 9 bases lying between them. The CDR3 region is CASRAEGEQFF. The CDR3 region has the DNA TGTGCCAGCAGGGCGGAGGGTGAGCAGTTCTTC.

The chain joins TRBV2 to TRBJ1-2; D uncertain. V lost 3 bases and J 4 bases, leaving 15 bases between the germline ends. Germline CDR1 reads SNHLY; CDR2 reads FYNNEI. The CDR3 has 15 amino acids. CDR3 loop: CASSETPGSGYGYTF. CDR3 coding DNA: TGTGCCAGCAGTGAGACCCCGGGGAGCGGCTATGGCTACACCTTC.

In this sample, this clonotype turned up a few times. This chain joins TRBV6-2 or TRBV6-3 and TRBJ2-3; D gene unclear. The CDR3 loop spans 18 amino acids. Germline V gene sequence: CDR1 MNHEY, CDR2 SVGEGT. Trimming left V 6 bases short and J 0 bases short, with 22 bases between. CDR3 in amino acids: CASSHSLTGPTSTDTQYF. As DNA, the CDR3 is TGTGCCAGCAGCCACTCGCTTACGGGCCCCACTAGCACAGATACGCAGTATTTT.